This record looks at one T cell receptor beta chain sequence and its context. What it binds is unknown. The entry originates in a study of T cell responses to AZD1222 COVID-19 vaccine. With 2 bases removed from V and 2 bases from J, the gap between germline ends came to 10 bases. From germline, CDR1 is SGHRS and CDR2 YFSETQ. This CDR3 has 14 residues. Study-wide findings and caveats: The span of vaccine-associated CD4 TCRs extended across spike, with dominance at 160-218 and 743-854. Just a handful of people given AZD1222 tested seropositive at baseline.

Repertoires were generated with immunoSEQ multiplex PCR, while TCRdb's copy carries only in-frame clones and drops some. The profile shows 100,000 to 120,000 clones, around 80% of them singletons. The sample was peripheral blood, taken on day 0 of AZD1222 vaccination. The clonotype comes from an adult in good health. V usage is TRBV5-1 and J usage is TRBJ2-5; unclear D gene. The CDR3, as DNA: TGCGCCAGCAGCTTATCCAACGCGCAAGAGACCCAGTACTTC. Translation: CASSLSNAQETQYF.